These T cell receptor beta chains were read from a single sample in a study of shared clonotypes between healthy human individuals. Sequencing was performed with immunoSEQ multiplex PCR; in TCRdb, only in-frame clones are kept and a portion is missing. The profile covers around 990,000 clones, with 70% to 80% appearing a single time and almost 0.9% taken by the ten largest. Material: memory CD4+ T cells from PBMCs. Receptors originate from a young man in good health. Some clones in this sample may be carry-over from other donors' samples. The CDR3 runs from the conserved cysteine through the conserved F or W. The D gene is left open where the match is weak. Rows give clone size only sometimes, using once, few, many, or a class for an expanded clone.

CASSVREATGELFF,TGTGCCAGCAGTGTAAGGGAGGCGACCGGGGAGCTGTTTTTT,-,TRBV2,TRBJ2-2,-
CASTRTMGEKLFF,TGTGCCAGCACACGGACAATGGGTGAAAAACTGTTTTTT,-,TRBV25-1,TRBJ1-4,-
CASSQERTGGAFF,TGTGCCAGCAGCCAAGAACGGACTGGTGGGGCTTTCTTT,-,TRBV14,TRBJ1-1,-
CASSEAETTGVF,TGTGCCAGCAGTGAAGCTGAAACTACGGGGGTTTTT,-,TRBV6-1,TRBJ1-4,-
CASSESGSGRWEDEQYF,TGTGCCAGCAGTGAATCTGGTAGCGGGAGATGGGAGGACGAGCAGTACTTC,-,TRBV2,TRBJ2-7,TRBD2
CASYEGGLAGDTQYF,TGTGCCAGCTACGAGGGGGGACTAGCGGGAGATACGCAGTATTTT,few,TRBV7-2,TRBJ2-3,TRBD2
CASSPQGGTEAFF,TGTGCCAGTAGTCCCCAGGGGGGGACTGAAGCTTTCTTT,few,TRBV19,TRBJ1-1,TRBD1
CASSDIGQGRREQYF,TGTGCCAGCAGTGATATCGGACAGGGGCGTAGGGAGCAGTACTTC,many,TRBV6-1,TRBJ2-7,TRBD1
CASSGAGYAFF,TGTGCCAGCAGTGGAGCAGGGTATGCTTTCTTT,-,TRBV2,TRBJ1-1,-
CASSVLAGRVGETQYF,TGTGCCAGCAGCGTCCTCGCCGGGAGGGTGGGAGAGACCCAGTACTTC,-,TRBV9,TRBJ2-5,TRBD2
CASSEGQGATDTQYF,TGTGCCAGCAGCGAAGGACAGGGGGCCACAGATACGCAGTATTTT,-,TRBV7-2,TRBJ2-3,TRBD1